The present entry profiles one TCR beta chain with its context. There is no known antigen for this receptor. Base-call qualities are not available, and no considerably larger clone is one nucleotide away. TCRbeta CDR3 regions were amplified from genomic DNA by means of the immunoSEQ Assay, a bias-controlled multiplex PCR. Processing in the source paper ran as follows. Within the assay, amplification of reference gene primers was used to estimate how many nucleated cells each sample contained. To quantify the absolute abundance of each unique TCRbeta CDR3 rearrangement, sequence reads were collapsed and filtered. For each sample, productive Simpson clonality was calculated as the square root of Simpson's diversity index across productive rearrangements. The source is immuneACCESS, and TCRdb retained only in-frame sequences with V and J called. Part of the clones is not carried over; for the studies checked, unresolved V genes explain less than half of this, and the remainder is unexplained. That table gives V, J and clone size, and the DNA gave D and trimming. The sample contains more than 300,000 clones, approximately 90% of them found a single time. Roughly a tenth of the sample lies in the top ten.

In the prospective study, participants were 18 to 89 years old, resided in approximately 22 geographic areas of the United States, and were enrolled through a virtual design. Cohort assignment in the prospective study relied on participant-reported clinical history from a screening survey and a study questionnaire. For ImmuneRACE Cohort 3, a participant was defined as recovered based on two consecutive negative NP/OP PCR tests, clearance by a healthcare professional, or resolution of symptoms. In the prospective study, whole blood, serum and a nasopharyngeal or oropharyngeal swab were collected from each participant by mobile phlebotomists. Over a roughly 2-month period, participants in the prospective study had the option of providing additional blood draws and questionnaires. Prospective study blood samples were shipped either frozen or at room temperature before DNA extraction. These data are taken from a study of blood T cell repertoires in COVID-19 (dated by TCRdb to the early 2020s). Background on the whole study: Samples covering the acute and convalescent phases of COVID-19 were provided by collaborators in the United States, Italy and Spain. The prospective study material was composed of cDNA or gDNA derived from T cells, B-cell-depleted T cells, or PBMCs. Subjects who had been exposed to COVID-19, were actively infected with it, or had recovered from it provided the deeply sampled blood TCRbeta repertoires that made up the dataset. Where available, HLA class I and class II types were taken from metadata supplied by the sample provider and were not determined by assay-based typing. A freely available public database, intended as a resource for researchers studying the immune response to SARS-CoV-2, is where the repertoires were released. Samples were obtained from the ongoing ImmuneRACE study (first 160 participants) and from 1,254 subjects provided by 6 global collaborators. The sample metadata nearly always contained a de-identified subject ID, COVID-19 status, age in years and sex.

The CDR3 covers 16 residues, taking in both the cysteine and the phenylalanine. Only the CDR3 region is kept as DNA, spanning 48 bases read in frame from base 1. CDR1 and CDR2 are read off the germline V gene as SGHAT and FQNNGV. At the junction V is shortened by 1 base and J by 6 bases; bases outside the gene matches: 10. What the authors observed across the whole study: Clinical and demographic metadata were provided uncurated, with the amount varying by source and participant.

The receptor's source is a woman under 30 who had recovered from COVID-19. This sequence uses TRBV11-2 and TRBJ2-3, with 7 middle bases fitting TRBD2. Sequenced input: PBMCs or T cells enriched from blood (not recorded which). The encoded CDR3 is CASSLVSAGVSDTQYF. In nucleotide form, the sequence is TGTGCCAGCAGCTTAGTTTCGGCGGGGGTTTCTGATACGCAGTATTTT.